This T cell receptor (beta chain) is from a study of PD-1 blockade in classical Hodgkin lymphoma. The wider study: Once every 2 weeks, patients received intravenous nivolumab at 3 mg/kg.

Concerning this clone: Antigen unknown.

The CDR3 extends over 17 amino acids. The junction had 6 bases not matched to a gene; V was cut back by 2 bases and J by 0 bases. CDR1 MNHNS and CDR2 SASEGT come from the germline V gene. Following autologous stem cell transplantation, relapse occurred in every patient, and exposure to brentuximab vedotin varied. Only in-frame clones appear in the TCRdb table, and some are missing; sequencing was by immunoSEQ multiplex PCR. Among tens of thousands of clones listed, about three quarters were seen once. General study points: The drivers behind the repertoire differences, possibly disease activity or prior therapy, remain undefined. Newly diagnosed patients were reported to start with lower TCR diversity than healthy donors. Baseline diversity was lower in partial responders and progressors than complete responders.

This clonotype originated in a human donor with classical Hodgkin lymphoma. The V gene is TRBV6-1, the J gene TRBJ1-3; TRBD1 aligns across 8 bases. The specimen comprised peripheral blood mononuclear cells (PBMCs), sampled at baseline. The CDR3 protein is CASSERWTGFSGNTIYF. The CDR3 nucleotides are TGTGCCAGCAGTGAAAGGTGGACAGGGTTCTCTGGAAACACCATATATTTT.